One and the same sample provided the 32 T cell receptor beta chains below, sequenced in a study of CXCR3-negative and CXCR3-positive naive CD8 T cells. 5' RACE with UMI labels generated the TRB cDNA libraries. Following a re-call of the 5' RACE reads, TCRdb has one entry per CDR3 protein and lacks DNA. This sample contains roughly 48,000 distinct CDR3 sequences. Sequenced input: memory CD8+ T cells from blood. Receptor source: a human donor in good health. Some clones in this sample may be carry-over from other donors' samples.

The CDR3 reads CAISELEGSGANVLTF. The genes are TRBV10-3 and TRBJ2-6. This CDR3 has 16 residues. Germline CDR1 ENHRY, CDR2 SYGVKD.

CDR3 amino acids: CASSLESGQYSYNEQFF. The chain uses TRBV7-8 and TRBJ2-1; absent DNA, TCRdb's TRBD1 call cannot be checked. This CDR3 is 17 amino acids long. Germline CDR1 reads SGHVS; CDR2 reads FQNEAQ.

The chain joins TRBV7-8 to TRBJ2-1. This CDR3 is built from 15 residues. CDR1 and CDR2 (germline): SGHVS, FQNEAQ. CDR3 residues: CASSPVLSSYNEQFF.

This chain links TRBV4-1 with TRBJ1-1; TCRdb picks TRBD1, but there is no DNA to check that call. The germline CDR1 and CDR2 sequences are MGHRA and YSYEKL. The CDR3 covers 15 residues. The CDR3: CASSQNRVGDTEAFF.

The chain carries TRBV7-9 and TRBJ1-1. Germline values: CDR1 SEHNR, CDR2 FQNEAQ (reference sequence). CDR3 length: 14 amino acids. CDR3 residues: CASSSTSLNTEAFF.

V is TRBV20-1 and J is TRBJ2-7. The CDR3 extends over 16 amino acids. CDR1 and CDR2 from the germline V gene are DFQATT and SNEGSKA (reference sequence). The CDR3 here is CSASSLGRTAVYEQYF.

The chain uses TRBV5-1 and TRBJ2-7; TCRdb gives TRBD2 as the D gene, but with no DNA this cannot be confirmed. CDR1 is SGHRS and CDR2 is YFSETQ in the germline V gene. This CDR3 region has 16 residues. CDR3: CASSLEGLAGGYEQYF.

This sequence joins TRBV28 and TRBJ2-5; TCRdb's D gene call, TRBD1, goes unchecked for lack of DNA. The CDR3 extends over 16 amino acids. The germline gives CDR1 MDHEN, CDR2 SYDVKM. The CDR3 loop is CASSLLTDSAQETQYF.

This sequence joins TRBV11-3 and TRBJ1-4. The CDR3 loop spans 15 amino acids. CDR1 SGHNT and CDR2 YENEEA come from the germline V gene. The CDR3 here is CASSLRERDYEKLFF. Based on the CDR3 plus reference TRBV11-3 and TRBJ1-4, the full variable domain is EAGVVQSPRYKIIEKKQPVAFWCNPISGHNTLYWYLQNLGQGPELLIRYENEEAVDDSQLPKDRFSAERLKGVDSTLKIQPAELGDSAVYLCASSLRERDYEKLFFGSGTQLSVL.

The CDR3 loop is CSAGAASNEKLFF. The chain couples TRBV29-1 to TRBJ1-4; the TCRdb call, TRBD1, lacks DNA for checking. CDR3 length: 13 amino acids. CDR1 SQVTM and CDR2 ANQGSEA come from the germline V gene.

The V and J genes are TRBV6-2 or TRBV6-3 and TRBJ2-7; TCRdb picks TRBD2, but there is no DNA to check that call. Germline lookup yields CDR1 MNHEY and CDR2 SVGEGT. CDR3 length equals 16 residues. The CDR3 spells CASSHGRLAISYEQYF.

V is TRBV20-1 and J is TRBJ2-7; TCRdb's assignment of TRBD1 cannot be checked, as there is no DNA. Germline values: CDR1 DFQATT, CDR2 SNEGSKA (reference sequence). The CDR3 loop spans 13 amino acids. Here the CDR3 reads CSARPGTFHEQYF.

The J gene is TRBJ2-7, the V gene TRBV20-1; TCRdb selects TRBD1, and the lack of DNA leaves this call unchecked. This CDR3 is 12 amino acids long. From germline, CDR1 is DFQATT and CDR2 SNEGSKA (reference sequence). The CDR3 sequence: CSASRDGLEQYF.

The chain carries TRBV12-3 or TRBV12-4 and TRBJ2-1; TCRdb outputs TRBD1, but without DNA this stays unchecked. The CDR3 consists of 15 residues. CDR3 sequence reads: CASSFWGARYNEQFF.

The rearrangement joins TRBV29-1 to TRBJ2-7. In germline, CDR1 is SQVTM, CDR2 ANQGSEA. CDR3 size: 13 residues. CDR3 loop: CSVDGLNNYEQYF.

The CDR3: CASSLAPGSNQPQHF. The V and J genes are TRBV5-1 and TRBJ1-5; the D call from TCRdb, TRBD1, cannot be confirmed without DNA. Germline loops: CDR1 SGHRS, CDR2 YFSETQ. CDR3 size: 15 residues.

The V gene is TRBV7-9, the J gene TRBJ1-1. The CDR3 sequence is 11 residues long. Germline V gene lookup returns CDR1 SEHNR and CDR2 FQNEAQ (reference sequence). CDR3 amino acids: CASSLGEEAFF.

The rearrangement links TRBV28 to TRBJ2-1. This CDR3 has 11 residues. Germline lookup yields CDR1 MDHEN and CDR2 SYDVKM. The CDR3 spells CASSDYNEQFF. Looking up the rest from reference TRBV28 and TRBJ2-1 gives the full variable domain: DVKVTQSSRYLVKRTGEKVFLECVQDMDHENMFWYRQDPGLGLRLIYFSYDVKMKEKGDIPEGYSVSREKKERFSLILESASTNQTSMYLCASSDYNEQFFGPGTRLTVL.

The V call is TRBV29-1, the J call TRBJ2-2. The CDR3 is 13 residues long. Germline-derived CDR1 and CDR2 are SQVTM and ANQGSEA. The CDR3 spells CSVHPYRSGELFF.

V usage is TRBV28 and J usage is TRBJ2-3; TCRdb calls TRBD2, which cannot be checked without DNA. The CDR3 extends over 14 amino acids. CDR1 is MDHEN and CDR2 is SYDVKM in the germline V gene. The CDR3 sequence is CASSLGSAGDTQYF.

The rearrangement uses TRBV5-1 and TRBJ2-2; the D call from TCRdb, TRBD1, cannot be confirmed without DNA. Germline V gene lookup returns CDR1 SGHRS and CDR2 YFSETQ. The CDR3 length is 16 residues. The CDR3 is CASSLEGTTNTGELFF.

V is TRBV4-1 and J is TRBJ2-7; the TRBD1 assignment by TCRdb is unverifiable without DNA. CDR3 length equals 11 residues. Germline CDR1 reads MGHRA; CDR2 reads YSYEKL. The CDR3 reads CASSRGGEQYF.

V and J are TRBV7-9 and TRBJ2-1; the TRBD1 assignment by TCRdb is unverifiable without DNA. Per the germline V gene, CDR1 is SEHNR and CDR2 is FQNEAQ (reference sequence). The CDR3 is 15 amino acids. CDR3: CASSQEGQDYNEQFF.

This sequence joins TRBV12-3 or TRBV12-4 and TRBJ2-1. This CDR3 region has 14 residues. CDR3 residues: CASSLAGSDNEQFF.

This clonotype is identified as medium-sized from frequency. The chain recombines TRBV6-1 with TRBJ1-6; no DNA is available, so the TRBD1 call from TCRdb remains unchecked. The germline V gene has CDR1 MNHNS and CDR2 SASEGT. CDR3 size: 13 residues. The CDR3 loop is CASEQGEVSPLHF.

Here the CDR3 reads CAISDITREVLDTQYF. The rearrangement links TRBV10-3 to TRBJ2-3; TCRdb outputs TRBD2, but without DNA this stays unchecked. There are 16 residues in the CDR3. The germline CDR1 and CDR2 sequences are ENHRY and SYGVKD.

The V and J genes are TRBV28 and TRBJ2-7; TCRdb's D call, TRBD1, is unchecked because there is no DNA. This CDR3 spans 15 amino acids. From germline, CDR1 is MDHEN and CDR2 SYDVKM. The CDR3 spells CASSSTRDLGGEQYF.

This chain links TRBV20-1 with TRBJ2-5. Germline V gene sequence: CDR1 DFQATT, CDR2 SNEGSKA (reference sequence). The CDR3 extends over 11 amino acids. CDR3 sequence reads: CSAGTQETQYF.

The rearrangement uses TRBV12-3 or TRBV12-4 and TRBJ2-1; absent DNA, TCRdb's TRBD2 call cannot be checked. The CDR3 is 15 residues long. The CDR3 loop is CASSRGLVSYNEQFF.

The gene calls are TRBV19 and TRBJ2-1; absent DNA, TCRdb's TRBD2 call cannot be checked. This CDR3 contains 15 residues. CDR1 LNHDA and CDR2 SQIVND come from the germline V gene (reference sequence). CDR3 residues: CASTPSGGLYNEQFF. The full variable domain, in which reference TRBV19 and TRBJ2-1 provide the parts outside the CDR3, is DGGITQSPKYLFRKEGQNVTLSCEQNLNHDAMYWYRQDPGQGLRLIYYSQIVNDFQKGDIAEGYSVSREKKESFPLTVTSAQKNPTAFYLCASTPSGGLYNEQFFGPGTRLTVL.

CDR3 in amino acids: CASSLQRGLLDTQYF. The rearrangement joins TRBV12-3 or TRBV12-4 to TRBJ2-3; TCRdb returns TRBD2, unconfirmable since there is no DNA. This CDR3 is built from 15 residues.

CDR3 region: CSVEQLIGSGGVTDTQYF. The chain is built from TRBV29-1 and TRBJ2-3; as DNA is missing, the TRBD1 call by TCRdb cannot be tested. Germline CDR1 is SQVTM and CDR2 is ANQGSEA. CDR3 length equals 18 residues.